A selection of T cell receptor beta chains follows, all from one sample in a study of radiation and T cells in renal cell carcinoma. Profiled with immunoSEQ multiplex PCR; TCRdb holds only in-frame clones, not every one. The sample yields 150,000 or so clones, about nine tenths seen once. This specimen was blood, taken from a patient whose treatment included radiotherapy and nephrectomy. These TCRs come from a woman between 65 and 79 years old with renal cell carcinoma. Both conserved end residues are part of each CDR3. Each record gives: V gene, CDR3 length, J gene, CDR3 protein.

V gene: TRBV6-5
CDR3 length: 15
J gene: TRBJ1-4
CDR3 protein: CASSYSDRGSEKLFF

V gene: TRBV28
CDR3 length: 14
J gene: TRBJ1-4
CDR3 protein: CASHRGVTNEKLFF

V gene: TRBV28
CDR3 length: 14
J gene: TRBJ2-7
CDR3 protein: CASRPGLAVYEQYF

V gene: TRBV5-1
CDR3 length: 17
J gene: TRBJ2-3
CDR3 protein: CASSGGTSGAPADTQYF

V gene: TRBV2
CDR3 length: 14
J gene: TRBJ2-7
CDR3 protein: CASSVAGGLHEQYF

V gene: TRBV6-1
CDR3 length: 15
J gene: TRBJ2-3
CDR3 protein: CASREGAGYTDTQYF

V gene: TRBV5-8
CDR3 length: 16
J gene: TRBJ2-3
CDR3 protein: CASLKGTASSTDTQYF

V gene: TRBV7-2
CDR3 length: 14
J gene: TRBJ1-2
CDR3 protein: CASSPVLGPYGYTF

V gene: TRBV11-1
CDR3 length: 17
J gene: TRBJ1-6
CDR3 protein: CASSQPESGDYNSPLHF

V gene: TRBV2
CDR3 length: 13
J gene: TRBJ2-5
CDR3 protein: CASRTSGGETQYF

V gene: TRBV6-1
CDR3 length: 16
J gene: TRBJ2-7
CDR3 protein: CASSEGREWGDDEQYF

V gene: TRBV11-3
CDR3 length: 12
J gene: TRBJ1-6
CDR3 protein: CASTTGNSPLHF

V gene: TRBV11-2
CDR3 length: 18
J gene: TRBJ1-5
CDR3 protein: CASSLDLEQRYSNQPQHF

V gene: TRBV5-1
CDR3 length: 15
J gene: TRBJ2-5
CDR3 protein: CASSLSAAEKETQYF

V gene: TRBV28
CDR3 length: 15
J gene: TRBJ1-1
CDR3 protein: CASSLFASRNTEAFF

V gene: TRBV2
CDR3 length: 14
J gene: TRBJ1-1
CDR3 protein: CASRKPGEISEAFF

V gene: TRBV4-1
CDR3 length: 15
J gene: -
CDR3 protein: CASSPFSGGVGEQYF

V gene: TRBV30
CDR3 length: 14
J gene: TRBJ1-4
CDR3 protein: CAWSFGTFPEKLFF

V gene: TRBV7-6
CDR3 length: 14
J gene: TRBJ2-7
CDR3 protein: CASSLGDRGPLEDF

V gene: TRBV29-1
CDR3 length: 13
J gene: TRBJ2-5
CDR3 protein: CSVEFTTGETQYF

V gene: TRBV5-4
CDR3 length: 15
J gene: TRBJ1-1
CDR3 protein: CASSPAQTMNTEAFF

V gene: TRBV7-6
CDR3 length: 15
J gene: TRBJ2-3
CDR3 protein: CASSLMTGISDTQYF

V gene: TRBV6-5
CDR3 length: 14
J gene: TRBJ2-1
CDR3 protein: CASTGASSYNEQFF

V gene: TRBV29-1
CDR3 length: 17
J gene: TRBJ2-5
CDR3 protein: CSVEATAGLAGGETQYF

V gene: TRBV5-1
CDR3 length: 13
J gene: TRBJ1-3
CDR3 protein: CASSRSSGNTIYF

V gene: TRBV11-2
CDR3 length: 16
J gene: TRBJ1-1
CDR3 protein: CASSLGSGGRNTEAFF

V gene: TRBV6-1
CDR3 length: 11
J gene: TRBJ2-7
CDR3 protein: CASSELDEQYF

V gene: TRBV7-3
CDR3 length: 13
J gene: TRBJ2-5
CDR3 protein: CASSPGQGETQYF

V gene: TRBV19
CDR3 length: 10
J gene: TRBJ2-2
CDR3 protein: CASGYGELFF

V gene: TRBV28
CDR3 length: 16
J gene: TRBJ1-5
CDR3 protein: CASSGRVPRGNQPQHF

V gene: TRBV30
CDR3 length: 11
J gene: TRBJ1-2
CDR3 protein: CAWRVGGGYTF

V gene: TRBV5-4
CDR3 length: 16
J gene: TRBJ1-6
CDR3 protein: CASSLGDRGGDSPLHF

V gene: TRBV14
CDR3 length: 13
J gene: TRBJ2-3
CDR3 protein: CASSGQGRGTQYF

V gene: TRBV2
CDR3 length: 12
J gene: TRBJ1-5
CDR3 protein: CASSEAVGPQHF

V gene: TRBV5-6
CDR3 length: 15
J gene: TRBJ1-3
CDR3 protein: CASSLGRLSGNTIYF

V gene: TRBV27
CDR3 length: 14
J gene: TRBJ2-1
CDR3 protein: CASSLGGLYNEQFF

V gene: TRBV2
CDR3 length: 12
J gene: TRBJ2-1
CDR3 protein: CASRDINNEQFF

V gene: TRBV7-2
CDR3 length: 15
J gene: TRBJ2-3
CDR3 protein: CASSLVGGSGDTQYF

V gene: TRBV4-3
CDR3 length: 15
J gene: TRBJ2-1
CDR3 protein: CASSQVSGYLNEQFF

V gene: TRBV29-1
CDR3 length: 13
J gene: TRBJ2-7
CDR3 protein: CSVEDEEDREQYF

V gene: TRBV28
CDR3 length: 13
J gene: TRBJ2-7
CDR3 protein: CASSIPPDYEQYF

V gene: TRBV28
CDR3 length: 13
J gene: TRBJ1-2
CDR3 protein: CASSSPSTGGYTF

V gene: TRBV11-1
CDR3 length: 15
J gene: TRBJ2-1
CDR3 protein: CASSLVRGAYNEQFF

V gene: TRBV19
CDR3 length: 14
J gene: TRBJ2-1
CDR3 protein: CASMWTSGRGGQFF

V gene: TRBV7-9
CDR3 length: 15
J gene: TRBJ2-7
CDR3 protein: CASSPSDRGNGEQYF

V gene: TRBV7-9
CDR3 length: 16
J gene: TRBJ2-3
CDR3 protein: CASSQGLAGGPDTQYF

V gene: TRBV9
CDR3 length: 14
J gene: TRBJ2-7
CDR3 protein: CASSVESQAYEQYF

V gene: TRBV30
CDR3 length: 14
J gene: TRBJ2-7
CDR3 protein: CAWMTSGGDYEQYF

V gene: TRBV6-1
CDR3 length: 14
J gene: TRBJ1-5
CDR3 protein: CASRAGAGNQPQHF

V gene: TRBV13
CDR3 length: 15
J gene: TRBJ2-7
CDR3 protein: CASSLGMGQGPEQYF

V gene: TRBV19
CDR3 length: 13
J gene: TRBJ1-2
CDR3 protein: CASSINRDYGYTF

V gene: TRBV5-1
CDR3 length: 17
J gene: TRBJ2-5
CDR3 protein: CASSYKAGGPDQETQYF

V gene: TRBV7-2
CDR3 length: 14
J gene: TRBJ2-1
CDR3 protein: CASSLAGTGGEQFF